Following are 27 T cell receptor beta chains from one sample sequenced in a study of blood T cell repertoires in COVID-19. The repertoire was sequenced with immunoSEQ multiplex PCR; TCRdb's copy has only in-frame clones and lacks some. This sample has more than 150,000 clones, with 79% found just once. Sequencing was performed on peripheral blood. All receptors come from a man aged 55 to 69 with active or convalescent COVID-19.

This chain uses TRBV5-1 with TRBJ2-7, with 7 bases fitting TRBD2. J gave up 6 bases and V 7 bases, and 10 bases lay outside the gene matches. Germline V gene data show CDR1 as SGHRS and CDR2 as YFSETQ. The CDR3 has 13 amino acids. CDR3 in DNA: TGCGCCAGCTCGAGGGCGGGAGAAGGCGAGCAGTACTTC. Translation gives CASSRAGEGEQYF.

The gene calls are TRBV5-4 and TRBJ2-1; 7 bases are a match to TRBD2. The CDR3 totals 16 residues. The germline gives CDR1 SGHNT, CDR2 YYREEE (reference sequence). Germline trimming cut 3 bases from V and 3 bases from J; bases unmatched to any gene: 9. DNA of the CDR3: TGTGCCAGCAGCTGGACGGTGGCGGGGGTCTACAATGAGCAGTTCTTC. Protein: CASSWTVAGVYNEQFF.

This chain uses TRBV5-1 with TRBJ2-2, with unresolved D. The length of the CDR3 is 14 residues. Germline CDR1 SGHRS, CDR2 YFSETQ. Between the trimmed V and J ends, which lost 6 bases and 6 bases, there was a span of 15 bases. CDR3 residues: CASMSTTSSGELFF. As DNA, the CDR3 is TGCGCCAGCATGAGCACTACCTCGTCCGGGGAGCTGTTTTTT.

V usage is TRBV19 and J usage is TRBJ2-7, with 8 nucleotides matching TRBD2. The CDR3 is 14 residues long. The ends lost 11 bases at V and 7 bases at J; junction bases unmatched: 16. The germline CDR1 and CDR2 sequences are LNHDA and SQIVND (reference sequence). The CDR3 loop reads CAAGGREAEEEQYF. CDR3 sequence (DNA): TGTGCCGCGGGCGGGCGGGAGGCCGAGGAGGAGCAGTACTTC. Supplemented by reference TRBV19 and TRBJ2-7, the full variable domain reads DGGITQSPKYLFRKEGQNVTLSCEQNLNHDAMYWYRQDPGQGLRLIYYSQIVNDFQKGDIAEGYSVSREKKESFPLTVTSAQKNPTAFYLCAAGGREAEEEQYFGPGTRLTVT.

This clone was recorded only once. The chain is built from TRBV28 and TRBJ2-7; 12 positions agree with TRBD2. With 10 bases clipped from V and 0 bases from J, the junction kept 7 bases outside the gene matches. The CDR3 is 15 amino acids. Germline V lookup: CDR1 MDHEN, CDR2 SYDVKM. CDR3 protein: CAISGLAGVSYEQYF. The CDR3 nucleotides read TGTGCCATCTCGGGACTAGCGGGTGTCTCCTACGAGCAGTACTTC.

J is TRBJ2-3 and V is TRBV29-1; TRBD2 agrees at 7 bases. V was clipped by 4 bases and J by 3 bases; unmatched bases: 4. This CDR3 is built from 13 residues. The germline CDR1 and CDR2 sequences are SQVTM and ANQGSEA. CDR3 region: CSVGLAETDTQYF. CDR3 DNA sequence: TGCAGCGTTGGACTAGCTGAAACAGATACGCAGTATTTT.

As to this clone: Other DNA sequences in the same sample also yield this CDR3. The genes are TRBV9 and TRBJ2-3; no definite D call. The V and J ends lost 0 bases and 6 bases respectively, with 8 bases between them. The CDR3 length is 13 residues. Germline CDR1 SGDLS, CDR2 YYNGEE. CDR3 DNA: TGTGCCAGCAGCGTAGGCAGGTCGGATACGCAGTATTTT. Translation: CASSVGRSDTQYF. The whole variable domain, filled in from reference TRBV9 and TRBJ2-3, reads DSGVTQTPKHLITATGQRVTLRCSPRSGDLSVYWYQQSLDQGLQFLIQYYNGEERAKGNILERFSAQQFPDLHSELNLSSLELGDSALYFCASSVGRSDTQYFGPGTRLTVL.

CDR3 loop: CASSLASQGSTDTQYF. In DNA form, the CDR3 reads TGCGCCAGCAGCTTGGCAAGTCAGGGGTCTACAGATACGCAGTATTTT. V is TRBV5-1 and J is TRBJ2-3; D is possibly TRBD1 (6 bases). This CDR3 has 16 amino acids. The germline gives CDR1 SGHRS, CDR2 YFSETQ. V lost 0 bases, J lost 3 bases, and 14 bases lay in between.

This clone came up once. The CDR3 region has the DNA TGCGCCATTACACCTGGCGGAATGAATCACAATGAGCAGTTCTTC. Translating gives CAITPGGMNHNEQFF. J is TRBJ2-1 and V is TRBV4-3; no reliable D call. In germline, CDR1 is LGHNA, CDR2 YSLEER. The CDR3 consists of 15 residues. V gave up 10 bases and J gave up 5 bases, with 21 bases separating them.

The chain carries TRBV25-1 and TRBJ2-2; 9 positions match TRBD1. Germline CDR1 MGHDK, CDR2 SYGVNS. The ends lost 5 bases at V and 9 bases at J; junction bases unmatched: 10. CDR3 length equals 15 residues. CDR3 DNA sequence: TGTGCCAGCAGTCCACCGGGACAGGGTAGACGGGAGCTGTTTTTT. Translating it yields CASSPPGQGRRELFF.

The chain recombines TRBV5-1 with TRBJ1-4; D gene unclear. CDR1 and CDR2 (germline): SGHRS, YFSETQ. Trimming removed 6 bases at V and 5 bases at J, with 14 bases between. The length of the CDR3 is 14 residues. CDR3 amino acids: CASTIGGRNEKLFF. CDR3 sequence (DNA): TGCGCCAGCACCATCGGAGGGCGGAATGAAAAACTGTTTTTT.

This chain connects TRBV19 to TRBJ2-3; 8 nucleotides match TRBD2. The CDR3 sequence is 16 residues long. Trimming cost V 2 bases and J 2 bases; bases outside gene matches: 6. Per germline, CDR1 LNHDA and CDR2 SQIVND (reference sequence). In DNA, the CDR3 is TGTGCCAGTAGTATAACGAGAGCGGGAGACACAGATACGCAGTATTTT. Residues: CASSITRAGDTDTQYF.

The genes are TRBV9 and TRBJ2-1; the D is unclear. The CDR3 has 12 residues. Germline V CDR1 and CDR2: SGDLS, YYNGEE. The ends were cut back, 4 bases at V and 10 bases at J, with 12 bases in the middle. Here the CDR3 DNA reads TGTGCCAGCAGCCCAGTGGGCAGAGAGCAGTTCTTC. Protein: CASSPVGREQFF. The variable domain in full, completed from reference TRBV9 and TRBJ2-1, reads DSGVTQTPKHLITATGQRVTLRCSPRSGDLSVYWYQQSLDQGLQFLIQYYNGEERAKGNILERFSAQQFPDLHSELNLSSLELGDSALYFCASSPVGREQFFGPGTRLTVL.

The rearrangement joins TRBV28 to TRBJ1-1; D ambiguous. Trimming stripped 2 bases from V and 8 bases from J, with 18 bases between. In germline, CDR1 is MDHEN, CDR2 SYDVKM. CDR3 length: 15 amino acids. CDR3 in amino acids: CASSLPYPGGTEAFF. In nucleotides, the CDR3 is TGTGCCAGCAGTTTACCCTACCCGGGTGGCACCGAAGCTTTCTTT.

V gene TRBV19 combines with J gene TRBJ2-7; TRBD1 matches 10 bases. Germline trimming cut 5 bases from V and 5 bases from J; bases unmatched to any gene: 6. This CDR3 is 14 amino acids long. Germline V lookup: CDR1 LNHDA, CDR2 SQIVND (reference sequence). CDR3 amino acids: CASSFRTGGNEQYF. DNA of the CDR3: TGTGCCAGTAGTTTTCGGACAGGGGGGAACGAGCAGTACTTC.

The chain has TRBV5-6 and TRBJ2-3; 7 nucleotides agree with TRBD2. Looked up from germline, CDR1 is SGHDT and CDR2 is YYEEEE. The junction had 6 bases not matched to a gene; V was cut back by 1 base and J by 1 base. This CDR3 has 16 residues. CDR3 bases: TGTGCCAGCAGCTTGTTGCGGGAGATACGCACAGATACGCAGTATTTT. This translates into CASSLLREIRTDTQYF. Full variable domain (missing parts from reference TRBV5-6 and TRBJ2-3): DAGVTQSPTHLIKTRGQQVTLRCSPKSGHDTVSWYQQALGQGPQFIFQYYEEEERQRGNFPDRFSGHQFPNYSSELNVNALLLGDSALYLCASSLLREIRTDTQYFGPGTRLTVL.

This clone was detected only a few times. The V and J genes are TRBV5-4 and TRBJ2-7; D may be TRBD2 (6 bases). V lost 4 bases to trimming and J lost 6 bases, with 20 bases between them. The CDR3 loop spans 15 amino acids. Germline assignment: CDR1 SGHNT and CDR2 YYREEE (reference sequence). CDR3 coding DNA: TGTGCCAGCAGCAACGCCGGGACTCCCCCCGCCGAGCAGTACTTC. Its protein product is CASSNAGTPPAEQYF.

V gene TRBV5-1 combines with J gene TRBJ2-7; TRBD1 matches 9 bases. Per germline, CDR1 SGHRS and CDR2 YFSETQ. CDR3 length: 14 residues. With 0 bases clipped from V and 7 bases from J, the junction kept 5 bases outside the gene matches. CDR3 DNA sequence: TGCGCCAGCAGCTTGGGACAGGGGGGGACGGAGCAGTACTTC. This gives the protein CASSLGQGGTEQYF.

V usage is TRBV10-3 and J usage is TRBJ2-4; 10 nucleotides line up with TRBD2. V was pared by 3 bases and J by 1 base, with 6 bases of the junction left unmatched. This CDR3 spans 17 amino acids. Germline CDR1 reads ENHRY; CDR2 reads SYGVKD. CDR3 amino acids: CAISDISSGGAKNIQYF. CDR3 bases: TGTGCCATCAGTGATATCTCTAGCGGGGGTGCCAAAAACATTCAGTACTTC.

The chain is built from TRBV2 and TRBJ1-6; TRBD1 is a possible D gene (6 bases). The CDR3 covers 14 residues. V was clipped by 4 bases and J by 7 bases, with 11 bases between them. The germline CDR1 and CDR2 sequences are SNHLY and FYNNEI. DNA for the CDR3: TGTGCCAGCAGTGGGCGGACAGCAAATTCACCCCTCCACTTT. Translated, it gives CASSGRTANSPLHF.

V gene TRBV7-3 combines with J gene TRBJ2-7, with 11 nucleotides matching TRBD1. V lost 6 bases and J lost 9; bases outside the gene matches: 7. This CDR3 is built from 13 residues. The germline V gene has CDR1 SGHTA and CDR2 FQGTGA. This chain's CDR3 is CASSPGQGARQYF. CDR3 nucleotides: TGTGCCAGCAGTCCCGGACAGGGGGCTCGGCAGTACTTC. Combining the CDR3 with reference TRBV7-3 and TRBJ2-7 gives the whole variable domain GAGVSQTPSNKVTEKGKYVELRCDPISGHTALYWYRQSLGQGPEFLIYFQGTGAADDSGLPNDRFFAVRPEGSVSTLKIQRTERGDSAVYLCASSPGQGARQYFGPGTRLTVT.

V gene TRBV29-1 combines with J gene TRBJ2-1; the match to TRBD2 covers 10 bases. V trimming: 7 bases; J trimming: 0 bases; junction bases outside the gene matches: 12. In germline, CDR1 is SQVTM, CDR2 ANQGSEA. This CDR3 has 17 residues. As DNA, the CDR3 is TGCAGCGCCCCGGTGCTAGCGGGAGCTAGCTCCTACAATGAGCAGTTCTTC. This translates into CSAPVLAGASSYNEQFF.

J is TRBJ2-3 and V is TRBV11-2; 11 bases are a match to TRBD2. The CDR3 has 16 amino acids. Germline V gene sequence: CDR1 SGHAT, CDR2 FQNNGV. With V trimmed by 5 bases and J by 3 bases, 7 bases remained unmatched. CDR3 protein: CASSLSLAGGTDTQYF. The DNA for the CDR3 is TGTGCCAGCAGCCTATCCCTAGCGGGAGGAACAGATACGCAGTATTTT.

The V gene is TRBV19, the J gene TRBJ1-5; TRBD1 aligns across 11 bases. The CDR3 runs 16 residues. Germline V lookup: CDR1 LNHDA, CDR2 SQIVND (reference sequence). Trimming removed 4 bases from V and 7 bases from J; junction bases left unmatched: 9. In DNA, the CDR3 is TGTGCCAGTAGTACTCGGACAGGGGGCGATGGACAGCCCCAGCATTTT. Amino acids: CASSTRTGGDGQPQHF.

The rearrangement uses TRBV27 and TRBJ1-4; D is uncertain. The CDR3 covers 12 residues. Germline CDR1 and CDR2: MNHEY and SMNVEV (reference sequence). V dropped 6 bases and J dropped 4 bases, with 6 bases sitting between them. The CDR3 loop reads CASRTVNEKLFF. CDR3 bases: TGTGCCAGCAGAACAGTTAATGAAAAACTGTTTTTT.

This rearrangement joins TRBV6-2 or TRBV6-3 to TRBJ2-3, with 10 positions matching TRBD2. The germline CDR1 and CDR2 sequences are MNHEY and SVGEGT. V shed 2 bases, J shed 5 bases, and the junction held 1 base outside the gene matches. The CDR3 contains 14 residues. The CDR3: CASSYRTSGDTQYF. For the CDR3, the DNA is TGTGCCAGCAGTTACCGGACTAGCGGAGATACGCAGTATTTT.

This sequence joins TRBV7-9 and TRBJ1-4; TRBD1 might be the D (5 bases). CDR3 length: 14 residues. Trimming removed 5 bases from V and 5 bases from J, with 12 bases in between. Germline CDR1 reads SEHNR; CDR2 reads FQNEAQ (reference sequence). In nucleotides, the CDR3 is TGTGCCAGCAGCCCCTGGGGCCGAAATGAAAAACTGTTTTTT. The encoded protein is CASSPWGRNEKLFF.